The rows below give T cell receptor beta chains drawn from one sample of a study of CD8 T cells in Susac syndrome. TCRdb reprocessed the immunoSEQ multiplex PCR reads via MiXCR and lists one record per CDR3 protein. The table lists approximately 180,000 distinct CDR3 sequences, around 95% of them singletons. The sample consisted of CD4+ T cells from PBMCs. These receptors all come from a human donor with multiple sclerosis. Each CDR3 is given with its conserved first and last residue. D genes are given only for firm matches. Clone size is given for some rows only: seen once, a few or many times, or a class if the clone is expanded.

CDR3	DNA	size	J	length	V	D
CASSSSGQTNQPQHF	TGTGCCAGCAGCTCGTCCGGGCAGACAAATCAGCCCCAGCATTTT	-	TRBJ1-5	15	TRBV7-9	-
CSVEPTVEAFF	TGCAGCGTTGAACCGACAGTTGAAGCTTTCTTT	-	TRBJ1-1	11	TRBV29-1	-
CASSELGGSGNEQFF	TGTGCCAGCAGTGAATTAGGAGGGTCGGGCAATGAGCAGTTCTTC	-	TRBJ2-1	15	TRBV25-1	-
CASARDAGSTYEQYF	TGTGCCAGCGCGCGGGACGCGGGATCCACCTACGAGCAGTACTTC	-	TRBJ2-7	15	TRBV9	-
CAISEQQGAIYGYTF	TGTGCCATCAGTGAACAACAGGGGGCTATCTATGGCTACACCTTC	-	TRBJ1-2	15	TRBV10-3	TRBD1
CASSHSGDRGSNQPQHF	TGTGCCAGCAGCCACTCTGGGGACAGGGGGAGCAATCAGCCCCAGCATTTT	-	TRBJ1-5	17	TRBV3-1	TRBD1
CASATLADGETQYF	TGTGCCAGCGCTACGCTAGCGGACGGTGAGACCCAGTACTTC	-	TRBJ2-5	14	TRBV12-3/TRBV12-4	TRBD2
CASSSGQGLKSNQPQHF	TGTGCCAGCAGTTCTGGACAGGGGCTGAAAAGCAATCAGCCCCAGCATTTT	-	TRBJ1-5	17	TRBV6-5	TRBD1
CSVTPSNTEAFF	TGCAGCGTTACGCCATCGAACACTGAAGCTTTCTTT	-	TRBJ1-1	12	TRBV29-1	-
CASSIVGSLLGYTF	TGTGCCAGTAGTATAGTCGGCAGCCTCTTGGGCTACACCTTC	-	TRBJ1-2	14	TRBV19	-
CASTLNTEAFF	TGTGCCAGCACCCTAAACACTGAAGCTTTCTTT	-	TRBJ1-1	11	TRBV6-6	-
CATSRVTGTPRKFEQYF	TGTGCCACCAGCAGAGTCACCGGGACCCCGAGGAAATTCGAGCAGTACTTC	once	TRBJ2-7	17	TRBV15	-
CASAEGPSSSYEQYF	TGTGCCAGCGCGGAGGGGCCATCGAGCTCCTACGAGCAGTACTTC	-	TRBJ2-7	15	TRBV9	-
CASSLGKIGYTF	TGTGCCAGCAGTTTGGGGAAAATCGGCTACACCTTC	-	TRBJ1-2	12	TRBV12-3/TRBV12-4	-
CSVGTGPVTDTQYF	TGCAGCGTCGGTACAGGGCCGGTCACAGATACGCAGTATTTT	-	TRBJ2-3	14	TRBV29-1	-
CSARDVGEDEQYF	TGCAGTGCTAGAGACGTCGGCGAGGACGAGCAGTACTTC	once	TRBJ2-7	13	TRBV20-1	-
CASGLSATGAFEQFF	TGTGCTAGTGGTTTGTCCGCTACGGGGGCCTTTGAGCAGTTCTTC	-	TRBJ2-1	15	TRBV12-5	-
CASRWVNQPQHF	TGTGCCAGCAGATGGGTGAATCAGCCCCAGCATTTT	-	TRBJ1-5	12	TRBV28	-
CATRGQPTGELFF	TGTGCCACCAGAGGACAGCCCACCGGGGAGCTGTTTTTT	-	TRBJ2-2	13	TRBV15	-
CATSRDPEAGELFF	TGTGCCACCAGCAGAGATCCGGAGGCCGGGGAGCTGTTTTTT	-	TRBJ2-2	14	TRBV15	-
CASSLGGQVYNEKLFF	TGTGCCAGCAGCTTGGGGGGACAGGTTTATAATGAAAAACTGTTTTTT	-	TRBJ1-4	16	TRBV5-4	TRBD1
CASSLAGALRRSYNEQFF	TGTGCCAGCAGTCTAGCGGGGGCCCTGCGACGATCCTACAATGAGCAGTTCTTC	once	TRBJ2-1	18	TRBV2	TRBD2
CASSLSPLSIQYF	TGTGCCAGCAGTTTATCCCCTTTAAGCATTCAGTACTTC	-	TRBJ2-4	13	TRBV28	-
CASSATLLTGELFF	TGTGCCAGCAGCGCCACCCTGTTGACCGGGGAGCTGTTTTTT	-	TRBJ2-2	14	TRBV9	-
CSAPGPSTYEQYF	TGCAGTGCCCCGGGTCCCTCTACCTACGAGCAGTACTTC	-	TRBJ2-7	13	TRBV20-1	-
CSTTGTMNTEAFF	TGCAGCACAACAGGGACGATGAACACTGAAGCTTTCTTT	-	TRBJ1-1	13	TRBV29-1	-
CASSLGQTSNYGYTF	TGTGCCAGCTCACTGGGACAGACGTCTAACTATGGCTACACCTTC	-	TRBJ1-2	15	TRBV18	TRBD1
CASSPRTSGGTDTQYF	TGTGCCAGCAGTCCTCGGACTAGCGGGGGGACAGATACGCAGTATTTT	-	TRBJ2-3	16	TRBV5-4	TRBD2
CSAQDRTYSNQPQHF	TGCAGTGCACAAGACAGGACCTATAGCAATCAGCCCCAGCATTTT	-	TRBJ1-5	15	TRBV20-1	-
CSVEQGSTDTQYF	TGCAGCGTTGAACAGGGCAGCACAGATACGCAGTATTTT	-	TRBJ2-3	13	TRBV29-1	-
CAWRGVEETQYF	TGTGCCTGGAGGGGGGTGGAGGAGACCCAGTACTTC	-	TRBJ2-5	12	TRBV30	-
CSVVGTGDSYEQYF	TGCAGCGTTGTTGGGACAGGGGACTCCTACGAGCAGTACTTC	-	TRBJ2-7	14	TRBV29-1	TRBD1
CSVVAGSDTQYF	TGCAGCGTTGTCGCGGGATCAGATACGCAGTATTTT	-	TRBJ2-3	12	TRBV29-1	-
CASSRGRYNEQFF	TGTGCCAGCAGTCGAGGAAGGTACAATGAGCAGTTCTTC	-	TRBJ2-1	13	TRBV6-2/TRBV6-3	-
CASSYSPGHDYEQYF	TGTGCCAGCAGTTACTCCCCGGGACATGACTACGAGCAGTACTTC	-	TRBJ2-7	15	TRBV6-5	-
CAWSVYGTRSYTF	TGTGCCTGGAGTGTATACGGCACACGAAGCTACACCTTC	-	TRBJ1-2	13	TRBV30	-
CASSFEVAETQYF	TGTGCCAGCAGCTTCGAGGTAGCAGAGACCCAGTACTTC	-	TRBJ2-5	13	TRBV7-2	-
CSARPYTEAFF	TGCAGTGCTAGACCTTACACTGAAGCTTTCTTT	few	TRBJ1-1	11	TRBV20-1	-
CSAQGNTQYF	TGCAGTGCGCAGGGTAATACGCAGTATTTT	-	TRBJ2-3	10	TRBV20-1	-
CASSQDSRAYNEQFF	TGTGCCAGCAGCCAAGATAGCAGGGCCTACAATGAGCAGTTCTTC	-	TRBJ2-1	15	TRBV3-1	-
CASSLAGGRETQYF	TGTGCCAGCAGTCTTGCGGGGGGGCGAGAGACCCAGTACTTC	-	TRBJ2-5	14	TRBV12-3/TRBV12-4	TRBD2
CASNRGTHNYGYTF	TGCGCCAGCAACAGGGGGACCCACAACTATGGCTACACCTTC	-	TRBJ1-2	14	TRBV5-1	TRBD1
CATSTGDRFAQFF	TGTGCCACCAGCACCGGGGACAGATTTGCGCAGTTCTTC	-	TRBJ2-1	13	TRBV15	TRBD1
CSARDPVYGYTF	TGCAGTGCTAGAGATCCCGTATATGGCTACACCTTC	-	TRBJ1-2	12	TRBV20-1	-
CASSLDIDRGGEQYF	TGCGCCAGCAGCTTGGATATAGACAGGGGAGGAGAGCAGTACTTC	-	TRBJ2-7	15	TRBV5-1	TRBD1
CAWGPPGAANQPQHF	TGTGCCTGGGGACCCCCGGGCGCGGCTAATCAGCCCCAGCATTTT	-	TRBJ1-5	15	TRBV30	-
CASSLAGRAVDTQYF	TGTGCCAGCAGCTTGGCCGGCAGGGCTGTAGATACGCAGTATTTT	-	TRBJ2-3	15	TRBV5-6	-
CSVDRGRTEAFF	TGCAGCGTGGACAGGGGGCGGACTGAAGCTTTCTTT	-	TRBJ1-1	12	TRBV29-1	TRBD1
CASSPDGRPNQPQHF	TGCGCCAGCAGCCCGGACGGCCGCCCCAATCAGCCCCAGCATTTT	-	TRBJ1-5	15	TRBV5-1	-
CASSRTGVSNQPQHF	TGTGCCAGTAGTAGAACAGGGGTAAGCAATCAGCCCCAGCATTTT	-	TRBJ1-5	15	TRBV19	TRBD1
CASRGQGKGQPQHF	TGTGCCAGCAGAGGACAGGGGAAAGGTCAGCCCCAGCATTTT	-	TRBJ1-5	14	TRBV25-1	TRBD1
CSATRQSSYEQYF	TGCAGTGCTACACGACAGAGCTCCTACGAGCAGTACTTC	-	TRBJ2-7	13	TRBV20-1	-
CSASNPSGEYEQYF	TGCAGTGCTAGTAACCCTAGCGGGGAGTACGAGCAGTACTTC	-	TRBJ2-7	14	TRBV20-1	TRBD2
CASSRDYDSAETQYF	TGTGCCAGCAGTCGGGACTACGATTCAGCAGAGACCCAGTACTTC	-	TRBJ2-5	15	TRBV6-2/TRBV6-3	TRBD2
CATSDPGQGNTDTQYF	TGTGCCACCAGTGACCCCGGACAGGGAAACACAGATACGCAGTATTTT	-	TRBJ2-3	16	TRBV24-1	TRBD1